A single sample gave rise to the 18 T cell receptor beta chains below, sequenced in a study of beta chain features in type 1 diabetes. The study's findings and limits: Patients with Type 1 diabetes showed moderately but significantly shorter TCRB CDR3s in all four CD4+ subsets.

Their antigens remain unidentified. The entirety of the isolated RNA underwent reverse transcription, so expressed TCRB transcripts were sequenced. Profiling relied on immunoSEQ multiplex PCR, and the TCRdb table lists in-frame clones only, not all of them. The repertoire holds 55,000 to 80,000 clones, approximately 50% seen once, with 0.65% to 0.75% in the top ten. Sequenced: central memory CD4+ T cells from blood. The receptors derive from a man in his thirties or forties with type 1 diabetes.

The chain has TRBV29-1 and TRBJ2-3, with a possible D match to TRBD2 (6 bases). V gave up 6 bases and J gave up 2 bases, with 18 bases separating them. Germline values: CDR1 SQVTM, CDR2 ANQGSEA. CDR3 length: 15 residues. The CDR3 DNA is TGCAGCGTATACCCCGGGAGCCTAGACACAGATACGCAGTATTTT. It translates to CSVYPGSLDTDTQYF.

This clone has a handful of counts. The genes are TRBV19 and TRBJ1-1; 8 positions agree with TRBD1. CDR3 length equals 15 residues. Germline CDR1 reads LNHDA; CDR2 reads SQIVND (reference sequence). J lost 3 bases, V lost 4 bases, and 7 bases had no gene match. CDR3 residues: CASSTQGDRYTEAFF. CDR3 nucleotides: TGTGCCAGTAGTACGCAAGGGGACAGGTACACTGAAGCTTTCTTT.

This clone was seen a handful of times. The chain is built from TRBV2 and TRBJ2-3; D is possibly TRBD1 (5 bases). There are 13 residues in the CDR3. Germline V gives CDR1 SNHLY, CDR2 FYNNEI. V lost 4 bases to trimming and J lost 5 bases, with 10 bases between them. The CDR3 bases are TGTGCCAGCAGTGGACAGAGTGGAGATACGCAGTATTTT. It is translated as CASSGQSGDTQYF.

This clone was counted between two and nine times. The CDR3 loop reads CASKEEGKAKNIQYF. CDR3 nucleotide sequence: TGTGCCAGCAAAGAGGAGGGAAAGGCCAAAAACATTCAGTACTTC. V is TRBV2 and J is TRBJ2-4; D may be TRBD2 (6 bases). Between the trimmed V and J ends, which lost 7 bases and 1 base, there was a span of 14 bases. The CDR3 is 15 residues long. CDR1 SNHLY and CDR2 FYNNEI come from the germline V gene.

This chain links TRBV2 with TRBJ2-2; a weak D match, TRBD2 (6 bases). Germline V gene sequence: CDR1 SNHLY, CDR2 FYNNEI. This CDR3 spans 15 amino acids. Trimming pared 6 bases from V and 2 bases from J, leaving 13 bases between. The CDR3 DNA reads as TGTGCCAGCAGCGGTGGCGGGGTAAACACCGGGGAGCTGTTTTTT. Translation gives CASSGGGVNTGELFF.

The J gene is TRBJ2-2, the V gene TRBV2; D is perhaps TRBD1 (6 bases). This CDR3 spans 15 amino acids. Trimming cost V 4 bases and J 0 bases, with 9 bases left between them. The germline V gene encodes CDR1 SNHLY and CDR2 FYNNEI. DNA of the CDR3: TGTGCCAGCAGTGTACAGGGTGCGAACACCGGGGAGCTGTTTTTT. Its translation is CASSVQGANTGELFF.

This clone was seen only a few times. The V call is TRBV11-2, the J call TRBJ2-2; D is unclear. Germline CDR1 reads SGHAT; CDR2 reads FQNNGV. The CDR3 covers 12 residues. Deletions cut 5 bases from V and 7 bases from J, with 8 bases between. The CDR3 bases are TGTGCCAGCAGCGGCTCCTTCGGGGAGCTGTTTTTT. This gives the protein CASSGSFGELFF. The whole variable domain, remainder taken from reference TRBV11-2 and TRBJ2-2, is EAGVAQSPRYKIIEKRQSVAFWCNPISGHATLYWYQQILGQGPKLLIQFQNNGVVDDSQLPKDRFSAERLKGVDSTLKIQPAKLEDSAVYLCASSGSFGELFFGEGSRLTVL.

This clone was detected only once. J is TRBJ1-6 and V is TRBV5-6; TRBD1 is a possible D gene (6 bases). The CDR3 is 16 residues long. The germline V gene encodes CDR1 SGHDT and CDR2 YYEEEE. V was cut by 2 bases and J by 7 bases, with 16 bases left in between. CDR3 loop: CASSLRAGERNSPLHF. In DNA form, the CDR3 reads TGTGCCAGCAGCTTAAGGGCAGGGGAAAGAAATTCACCCCTCCACTTT.

This sequence joins TRBV5-4 and TRBJ2-1; 11 bases match TRBD2. The CDR3 consists of 16 residues. V lost 7 bases and J lost 9; bases outside the gene matches: 15. Germline V gene sequence: CDR1 SGHNT, CDR2 YYREEE (reference sequence). The CDR3 loop is CASGAFGLAGGIEQFF. In DNA, the CDR3 is TGTGCCAGCGGGGCCTTTGGATTAGCGGGAGGGATTGAGCAGTTCTTC.

The CDR3: CASSSLGSGGSPTYNEQFF. DNA of the CDR3: TGCGCCAGCAGCTCCCTTGGTAGCGGGGGATCGCCCACCTACAATGAGCAGTTCTTC. The chain joins TRBV5-1 to TRBJ2-1, with TRBD2 identical over 9 bases. Germline assignment: CDR1 SGHRS and CDR2 YFSETQ. The junction had 15 bases not matched to a gene; V was cut back by 3 bases and J by 2 bases. CDR3 size: 19 residues.

This chain joins TRBV28 and TRBJ2-1; 9 nucleotides agree with TRBD1. The germline V gene encodes CDR1 MDHEN and CDR2 SYDVKM. Germline trimming cut 4 bases from V and 2 bases from J; bases unmatched to any gene: 6. The CDR3 length is 16 residues. The CDR3 DNA follows: TGTGCCAGCAGTTCCCCCGGGACAGGGACCTACAATGAGCAGTTCTTC. Translating gives CASSSPGTGTYNEQFF.

The chain is built from TRBV5-6 and TRBJ1-1; D possibly corresponds to TRBD1 (6 bases). The CDR3 loop spans 13 amino acids. Between the trimmed V and J ends, which lost 4 bases and 6 bases, there was a span of 13 bases. Germline CDR1 is SGHDT and CDR2 is YYEEEE. The CDR3 bases are TGTGCCAGCAGCCGCAGGGGAAGCGCTGAAGCTTTCTTT. Translation: CASSRRGSAEAFF.

This sequence joins TRBV30 and TRBJ2-1; 7 bases agree with TRBD2. V shed 2 bases, J shed 9 bases, and the junction held 4 bases outside the gene matches. Looked up from germline, CDR1 is GTSNPN and CDR2 is SVGIG (reference sequence). CDR3 length: 12 residues. CDR3 nucleotides: TGTGCCTGGAGTATCATAGCGGGTGAGCAGTTCTTC. It specifies CAWSIIAGEQFF.

The V call is TRBV29-1, the J call TRBJ2-3, with 9 bases that match TRBD2. CDR1 and CDR2 (germline): SQVTM, ANQGSEA. This CDR3 has 12 amino acids. Unmatched junction bases numbered 2, after V lost 6 bases and J lost 4 bases. The CDR3 bases are TGCAGCGTCGTAGCGGGGGCAGATACGCAGTATTTT. Translating it yields CSVVAGADTQYF.

This chain links TRBV19 with TRBJ1-3; the D is unclear. Trimming stripped 2 bases from V and 0 bases from J, with 8 bases between. The germline gives CDR1 LNHDA, CDR2 SQIVND (reference sequence). This CDR3 has 15 amino acids. The CDR3 region is CASSILASSGNTIYF. Here the CDR3 DNA reads TGTGCCAGTAGTATATTGGCCAGCTCTGGAAACACCATATATTTT.

Concerning this clone itself: Other DNA sequences from this sample encode an identical CDR3 as well. The chain recombines TRBV6-1 with TRBJ2-2; 7 nucleotides line up with TRBD1. The junction had 6 bases not matched to a gene; V was cut back by 7 bases and J by 4 bases. This CDR3 has 14 residues. Germline V CDR1 and CDR2: MNHNS, SASEGT. This CDR3 reads CASTGQAGTGELFF. CDR3 bases: TGTGCCAGCACCGGACAGGCGGGCACCGGGGAGCTGTTTTTT.

This clone was seen only a few times. Germline is not matched at one junction end, which may reflect a read error. The rearrangement links TRBV18 to TRBJ2-3, with TRBD1 as a possible D gene (6 bases). The CDR3 has 15 residues. Germline assignment: CDR1 KGHSH and CDR2 LQKENI. This chain's CDR3 is CASSPQQGSADTQYF. The CDR3 bases are TGTGCCAGCTCGCCACAACAGGGCAGCGCAGATACGCAGTATTTT.

The chain recombines TRBV15 with TRBJ1-5; 11 positions match TRBD1. With V trimmed by 0 bases and J by 7 bases, 5 bases remained unmatched. There are 16 residues in the CDR3. The germline CDR1 and CDR2 sequences are LNHNV and YYDKDF (reference sequence). CDR3: CATSRERTGGSQPQHF. CDR3 DNA: TGTGCCACCAGCAGAGAAAGGACAGGGGGCAGCCAGCCCCAGCATTTT.